This T cell receptor (beta chain) was captured by sequencing in a study of blood T cells in healthy people across ages. The V and J ends lost 0 bases and 6 bases, in that order; junction bases with no gene match: 11. The CDR3 consists of 17 residues. CDR1 and CDR2 from the germline V gene are SGHVS and FQNEAQ. Each donor was a healthy Caucasian individual from Russia, aged 6 to 90. Primed by a sample-barcoded 5' primer and a J-beta primer mix, a second PCR proceeded for about 6 to 11 cycles. TCRdb reprocessed the 5' RACE reads with MiXCR, giving one entry per CDR3 protein. The data contain approximately 1,100,000 distinct CDR3 sequences, 40% to 45% of them singletons.

The chain combines TRBV7-8 with TRBJ2-4, with 7 bases identical to TRBD1. The TCR comes from an older woman in good health. The source material was blood. CDR3 protein: CASSLAGLAGTVNIQYF. DNA of the CDR3: TGTGCCAGCAGCTTAGCGGGTTTAGCTGGGACAGTAAACATTCAGTACTTC. The full variable domain, in which reference TRBV7-8 and TRBJ2-4 provide the parts outside the CDR3, is GAGVSQSPRYKVAKRGQDVALRCDPISGHVSLFWYQQALGQGPEFLTYFQNEAQLDKSGLPSDRFFAERPEGSVSTLKIQRTQQEDSAVYLCASSLAGLAGTVNIQYFGAGTRLSVL.